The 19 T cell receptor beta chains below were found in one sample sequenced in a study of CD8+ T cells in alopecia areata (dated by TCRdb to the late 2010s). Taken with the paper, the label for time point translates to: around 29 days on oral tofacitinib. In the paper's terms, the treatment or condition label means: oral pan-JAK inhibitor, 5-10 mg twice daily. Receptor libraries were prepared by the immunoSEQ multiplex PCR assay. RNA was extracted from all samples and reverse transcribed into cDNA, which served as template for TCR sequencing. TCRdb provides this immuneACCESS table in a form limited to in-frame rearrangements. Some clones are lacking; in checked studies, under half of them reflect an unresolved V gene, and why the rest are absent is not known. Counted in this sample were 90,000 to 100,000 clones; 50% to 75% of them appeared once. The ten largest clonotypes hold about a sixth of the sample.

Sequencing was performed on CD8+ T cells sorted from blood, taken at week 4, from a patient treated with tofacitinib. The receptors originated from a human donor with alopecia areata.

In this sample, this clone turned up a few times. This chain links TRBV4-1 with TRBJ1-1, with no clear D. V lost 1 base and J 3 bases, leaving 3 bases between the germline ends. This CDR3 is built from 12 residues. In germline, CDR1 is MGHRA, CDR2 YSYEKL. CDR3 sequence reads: CASSQVDTEAFF. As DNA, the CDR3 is TGCGCCAGCAGCCAAGTGGACACTGAAGCTTTCTTT.

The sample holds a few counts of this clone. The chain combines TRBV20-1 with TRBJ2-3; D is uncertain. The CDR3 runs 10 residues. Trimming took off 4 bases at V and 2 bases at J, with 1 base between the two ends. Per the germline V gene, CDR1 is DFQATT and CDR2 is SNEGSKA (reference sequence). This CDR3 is CSATTDTQYF. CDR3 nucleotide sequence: TGCAGTGCTACCACAGATACGCAGTATTTT.

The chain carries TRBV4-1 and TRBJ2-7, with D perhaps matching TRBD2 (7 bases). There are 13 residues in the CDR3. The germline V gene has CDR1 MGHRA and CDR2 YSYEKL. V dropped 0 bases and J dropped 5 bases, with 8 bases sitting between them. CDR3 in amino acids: CASSQEGGDEQYF. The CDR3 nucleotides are TGCGCCAGCAGCCAAGAAGGGGGGGACGAGCAGTACTTC.

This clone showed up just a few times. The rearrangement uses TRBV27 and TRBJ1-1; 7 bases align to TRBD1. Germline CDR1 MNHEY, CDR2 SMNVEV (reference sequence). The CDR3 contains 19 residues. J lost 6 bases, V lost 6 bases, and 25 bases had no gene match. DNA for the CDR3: TGTGCCAGCAGCCAAAGACAGGGAGGCGAAATCCTTGCCGCGGCTGAAGCTTTCTTT. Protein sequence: CASSQRQGGEILAAAEAFF.

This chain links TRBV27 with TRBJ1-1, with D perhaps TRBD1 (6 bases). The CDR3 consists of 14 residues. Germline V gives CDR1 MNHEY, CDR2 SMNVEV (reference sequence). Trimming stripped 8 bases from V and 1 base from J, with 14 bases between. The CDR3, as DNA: TGTGCCAGCGGCCTCTTGGGACAGAACACTGAAGCTTTCTTT. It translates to CASGLLGQNTEAFF.

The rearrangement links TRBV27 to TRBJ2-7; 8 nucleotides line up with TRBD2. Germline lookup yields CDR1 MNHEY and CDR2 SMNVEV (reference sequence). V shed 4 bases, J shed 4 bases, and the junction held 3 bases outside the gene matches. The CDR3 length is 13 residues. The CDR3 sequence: CASSSGGRYEQYF. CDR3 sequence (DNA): TGTGCCAGCAGTTCGGGGGGGCGGTACGAGCAGTACTTC.

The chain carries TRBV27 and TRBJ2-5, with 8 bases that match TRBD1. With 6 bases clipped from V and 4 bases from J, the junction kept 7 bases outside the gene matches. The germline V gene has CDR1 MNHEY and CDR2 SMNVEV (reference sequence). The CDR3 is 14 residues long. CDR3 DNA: TGTGCCAGCAGACCCACAGGGGGACTAGAGACCCAGTACTTC. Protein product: CASRPTGGLETQYF.

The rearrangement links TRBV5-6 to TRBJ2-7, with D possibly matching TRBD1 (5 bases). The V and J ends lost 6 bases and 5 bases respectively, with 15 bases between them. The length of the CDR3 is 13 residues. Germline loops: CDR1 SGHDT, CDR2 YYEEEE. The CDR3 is CASTYDQGNEQYF. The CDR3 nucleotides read TGTGCCAGCACCTACGACCAGGGAAACGAGCAGTACTTC.

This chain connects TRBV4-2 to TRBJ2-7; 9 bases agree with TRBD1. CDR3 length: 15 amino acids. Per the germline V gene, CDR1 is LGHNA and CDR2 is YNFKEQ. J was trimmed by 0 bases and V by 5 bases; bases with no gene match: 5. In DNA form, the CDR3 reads TGTGCCAGCAGCTTCGGACAGGGGCTCTCCTACGAGCAGTACTTC. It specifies CASSFGQGLSYEQYF.

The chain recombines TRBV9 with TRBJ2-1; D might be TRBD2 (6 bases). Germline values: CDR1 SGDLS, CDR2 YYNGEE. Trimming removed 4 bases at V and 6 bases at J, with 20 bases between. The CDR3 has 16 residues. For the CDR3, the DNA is TGTGCCAGCAGCCCGGGGACTCCCCTGCGTGGCAATGAGCAGTTCTTC. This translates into CASSPGTPLRGNEQFF. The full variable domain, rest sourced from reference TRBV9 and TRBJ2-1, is DSGVTQTPKHLITATGQRVTLRCSPRSGDLSVYWYQQSLDQGLQFLIQYYNGEERAKGNILERFSAQQFPDLHSELNLSSLELGDSALYFCASSPGTPLRGNEQFFGPGTRLTVL.

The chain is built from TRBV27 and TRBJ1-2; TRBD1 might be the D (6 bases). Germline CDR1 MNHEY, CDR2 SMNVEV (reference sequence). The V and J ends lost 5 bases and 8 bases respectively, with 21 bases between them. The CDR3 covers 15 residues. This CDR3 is CASSLGIGGANGYTF. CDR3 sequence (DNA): TGTGCCAGCAGTCTAGGGATCGGGGGCGCAAACGGCTACACCTTC.

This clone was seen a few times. In nucleotides, the CDR3 is TGTGCCAGCGGGAATAACGAGCAGTACTTC. Its translation: CASGNNEQYF. The chain uses TRBV7-9 and TRBJ2-7; D is unclear. The V and J ends lost 8 bases and 5 bases respectively, with 7 bases between them. The CDR3 is 10 residues long. The germline gives CDR1 SEHNR, CDR2 FQNEAQ (reference sequence).

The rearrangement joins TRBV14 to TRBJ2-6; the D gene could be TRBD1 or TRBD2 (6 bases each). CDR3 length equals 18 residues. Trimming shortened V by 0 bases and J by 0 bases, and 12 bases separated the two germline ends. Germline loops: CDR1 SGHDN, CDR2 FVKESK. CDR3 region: CASSQEGGLPSGANVLTF. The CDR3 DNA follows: TGTGCCAGCAGCCAAGAAGGGGGGCTCCCCTCTGGGGCCAACGTCCTGACTTTC.

In nucleotides, the CDR3 is TGTGCCACCAGCAGCACGGGACTAGCTTACGAGCAGTACTTC. It yields the protein CATSSTGLAYEQYF. The rearrangement links TRBV15 to TRBJ2-7; TRBD2 agrees at 9 bases. CDR1 LNHNV and CDR2 YYDKDF come from the germline V gene (reference sequence). The CDR3 spans 14 residues. Losses at the gene ends were 3 bases for V and 4 bases for J; bases not matched to a gene: 4.

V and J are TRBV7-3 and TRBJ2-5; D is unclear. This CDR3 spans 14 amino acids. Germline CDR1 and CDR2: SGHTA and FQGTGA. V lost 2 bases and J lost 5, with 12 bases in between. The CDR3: CASSLAAIGETQYF. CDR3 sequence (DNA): TGTGCCAGCAGCTTAGCAGCGATCGGGGAGACCCAGTACTTC.

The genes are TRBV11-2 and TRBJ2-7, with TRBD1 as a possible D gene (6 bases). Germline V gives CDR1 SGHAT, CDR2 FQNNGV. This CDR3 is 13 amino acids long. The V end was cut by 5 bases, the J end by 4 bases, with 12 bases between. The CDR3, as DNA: TGTGCCAGCAGCGCCGGGACACAGTACGAGCAGTACTTC. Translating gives CASSAGTQYEQYF.

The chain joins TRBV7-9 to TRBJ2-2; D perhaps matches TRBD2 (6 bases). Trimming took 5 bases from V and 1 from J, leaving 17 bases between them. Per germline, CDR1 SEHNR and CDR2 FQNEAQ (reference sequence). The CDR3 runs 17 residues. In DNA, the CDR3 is TGTGCCAGCAGCCCCATCGGGCGGGAAGGGAACACCGGGGAGCTGTTTTTT. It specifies CASSPIGREGNTGELFF.

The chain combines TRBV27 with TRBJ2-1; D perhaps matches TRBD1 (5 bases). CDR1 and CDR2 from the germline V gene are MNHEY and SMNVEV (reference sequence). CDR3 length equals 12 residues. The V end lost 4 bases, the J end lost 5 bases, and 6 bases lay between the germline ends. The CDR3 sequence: CASSSGNNEQFF. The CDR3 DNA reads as TGTGCCAGCAGTTCAGGGAACAATGAGCAGTTCTTC.

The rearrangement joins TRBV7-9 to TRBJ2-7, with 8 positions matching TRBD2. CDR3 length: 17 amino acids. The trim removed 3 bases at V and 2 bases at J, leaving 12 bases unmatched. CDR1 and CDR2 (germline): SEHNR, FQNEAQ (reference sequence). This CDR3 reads CASSFPVAGGPTYEQYF. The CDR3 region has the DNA TGTGCCAGCAGCTTCCCCGTGGCGGGAGGACCTACCTACGAGCAGTACTTC.